The clone carrying this TCR beta chain came up once. This CDR3 contains 14 residues. Per germline, CDR1 KGHSH and CDR2 LQKENI. J gave up 7 bases and V 3 bases, and 7 bases lay outside the gene matches. Sequencing was performed with immunoSEQ multiplex PCR; in TCRdb, only in-frame clones are kept and a portion is missing. This table has about 270,000 clones, around 85% appearing once. The data belong to a study of blood T cell repertoires in COVID-19. The rearrangement uses TRBV18 and TRBJ1-2, with 8 positions matching TRBD1. The receptor comes from a woman aged 65 to 85 with acute or convalescent COVID-19. The sample taken for sequencing was peripheral blood. CDR3 amino acids: CASSPRTGNTGYTF. The DNA of the CDR3 is TGTGCCAGCTCACCGCGGACAGGGAACACTGGCTACACCTTC.